The rows below give T cell receptor beta chains drawn from one sample of a study of radiotherapy plus CTLA-4 blockade in lung cancer. TCRdb's table, derived via immunoSEQ multiplex PCR, lists solely in-frame clones and lacks some. Seen here are over 75,000 clones, about 83% observed once, and the top ten hold 0.65% to 0.9%. Source: peripheral blood, taken from a patient treated with radiotherapy plus ipilimumab. These receptors all stem from a human donor with non-small cell lung cancer who had stable disease on radiotherapy plus ipilimumab. CDR3s include the opening cysteine and the closing phenylalanine or tryptophan. The D gene is left open where the match is weak. A row's size may be missing; if present it is once, few, many or a size class.

TRBJ1-2 TRBV6-6 - - CASQTEQGWRHGYTF TGTGCCAGTCAGACGGAACAGGGATGGCGGCATGGCTACACCTTC
TRBJ1-1 TRBV19 - - CASRRSEGTGNTEAFF TGTGCCAGTAGAAGATCGGAAGGGACTGGAAACACTGAAGCTTTCTTT
TRBJ1-1 TRBV18 once TRBD1 CASSPFSTQGATRSEAFF TGTGCCAGCTCACCATTTAGTACTCAGGGGGCCACTCGATCTGAAGCTTTCTTT
TRBJ2-7 TRBV14 - - CASSQVGRYEQYF TGTGCCAGCAGCCAAGTGGGGCGCTACGAGCAGTACTTC
TRBJ2-5 TRBV19 few - CASRGVNQETQYF TGTGCCAGTAGGGGGGTAAACCAAGAGACCCAGTACTTC
TRBJ2-3 TRBV18 - - CASSPSTDTQYF TGTGCCAGCTCACCTAGCACAGATACGCAGTATTTT
TRBJ1-3 TRBV5-1 - - CASSLASSGNTIYF TGCGCCAGCAGCTTGGCATCCTCTGGAAACACCATATATTTT
TRBJ2-3 TRBV6-5 - - CASSYSPRADTQYF TGTGCCAGCAGTTACTCGCCTCGCGCGGATACGCAGTATTTT
TRBJ2-1 TRBV7-6 - - CASSLERRRVNEQFF TGTGCCAGCAGCTTGGAACGTAGGCGGGTAAATGAGCAGTTCTTC
TRBJ2-7 TRBV25-1 - - CASSALVPSYEQYF TGTGCCAGCAGTGCCTTGGTTCCCTCCTACGAGCAGTACTTC
TRBJ2-3 TRBV28 once - CASSIQGGDTQYF TGTGCCAGCAGTATTCAGGGGGGGGATACGCAGTATTTT
TRBJ2-2 TRBV7-3 - - CASSLGTNTGELFF TGTGCCAGCAGCTTGGGTACGAACACCGGGGAGCTGTTTTTT
TRBJ2-1 TRBV5-1 - - CASSLALAILGNEQFF TGCGCCAGCAGCTTGGCCCTGGCTATCCTGGGAAATGAGCAGTTCTTC
TRBJ2-4 TRBV30 few - CAWSVSNVAKNIQYF TGTGCCTGGAGTGTCTCAAATGTGGCCAAAAACATTCAGTACTTC
TRBJ2-7 TRBV5-1 - TRBD2 CASSLTSGTSYEQYF TGCGCCAGCAGCTTAACTAGCGGGACGTCCTACGAGCAGTACTTC
TRBJ2-7 TRBV10-1 few - CASSEQGGGVQQYF TGCGCCAGCAGTGAGCAGGGAGGGGGTGTTCAGCAGTACTTC
TRBJ2-1 TRBV5-6 - - CASSLAPGSYNEQFF TGTGCCAGCAGCTTGGCTCCAGGGTCCTACAATGAGCAGTTCTTC
TRBJ1-2 TRBV5-1 - - CASSLDYYGYTF TGCGCCAGCAGCTTGGACTACTATGGCTACACCTTC
TRBJ1-5 TRBV27 - TRBD1 CASSLGTGAYQPQHF TGTGCCAGCAGTTTAGGGACAGGGGCTTATCAGCCCCAGCATTTT
TRBJ2-2 TRBV9 - - CASSVGGANTGELFF TGTGCCAGCAGCGTAGGAGGGGCCAACACCGGGGAGCTGTTTTTT
TRBJ2-7 TRBV6-5 - - CASSYSRGYEQYF TGTGCCAGCAGTTACTCGAGGGGCTACGAGCAGTACTTC
TRBJ2-7 TRBV27 - TRBD2 CASSYTSGLYEQYF TGTGCCAGCAGTTATACTAGCGGGCTCTACGAGCAGTACTTC
TRBJ1-4 TRBV4-1 medium-sized - CASSPSPRREKLFF TGCGCCAGCAGCCCTAGCCCCAGGAGGGAAAAACTGTTTTTT
TRBJ1-1 TRBV6-5 - - CASSSPGPEAFF TGTGCCAGCAGTTCGCCGGGTCCCGAAGCTTTCTTT
TRBJ2-3 TRBV11-2 - - CASSLNAGIGDTQYF TGTGCCAGCAGCCTAAACGCAGGGATTGGAGATACGCAGTATTTT
TRBJ1-1 TRBV29-1 - - CSVDASRLGPGTEAFF TGCAGCGTTGACGCATCCAGGTTAGGACCGGGCACTGAAGCTTTCTTT
TRBJ2-5 TRBV4-1 few TRBD2 CASSFGLDETQYF TGCGCCAGCAGCTTTGGACTAGATGAGACCCAGTACTTC
TRBJ2-7 TRBV15 - TRBD2 CATSRGLAGGPGYEQYF TGTGCCACCAGCAGGGGGCTAGCGGGAGGGCCGGGGTACGAGCAGTACTTC
TRBJ1-1 TRBV6-5 - - CASSYSGGHTEAFF TGTGCCAGCAGTTACTCGGGGGGCCACACTGAAGCTTTCTTT
TRBJ1-5 TRBV19 - - CASSILTGSLNQPQHF TGTGCCAGTAGTATTCTAACAGGGTCCCTGAATCAGCCCCAGCATTTT
TRBJ2-5 TRBV7-3 - TRBD2 CASSLNARGGLETQYF TGTGCCAGCAGCTTAAATGCGCGGGGGGGCCTGGAGACCCAGTACTTC
TRBJ2-7 TRBV2 once - CASSGLGANEQYF TGTGCCAGCAGTGGGCTAGGTGCAAACGAGCAGTACTTC
TRBJ2-7 TRBV5-4 - - CASSLVGGYEQYF TGTGCCAGCAGCTTGGTTGGGGGGTACGAGCAGTACTTC
TRBJ2-1 TRBV5-1 - TRBD2 CASSLASTGTTQEQFF TGCGCCAGCAGCTTGGCGAGTACCGGGACTACCCAAGAGCAGTTCTTC
TRBJ2-7 TRBV5-1 - - CASSLRGTEWGGEQYF TGCGCCAGCAGCTTGCGTGGGACAGAATGGGGAGGGGAGCAGTACTTC
TRBJ2-7 TRBV14 - TRBD2 CASSQGAGGYEQYF TGTGCCAGCAGCCAAGGGGCGGGAGGCTACGAGCAGTACTTC
TRBJ2-3 TRBV9 - TRBD1 CASSLLGTGHGNTDTQYF TGTGCCAGCAGCCTTTTGGGGACAGGGCATGGCAACACAGATACGCAGTATTTT
TRBJ2-2 TRBV28 - TRBD2 CASSFPRSGGTRGTGELFF TGTGCCAGCAGTTTTCCCCGTAGCGGGGGGACCAGGGGCACCGGGGAGCTGTTTTTT
TRBJ1-6 TRBV5-1 once - CASSPDGRTNSPLHF TGCGCCAGCAGCCCGGACGGCAGAACTAATTCACCCCTCCACTTT
TRBJ2-5 TRBV28 - - CASSPAGEQETQYF TGTGCCAGCAGTCCCGCAGGGGAACAAGAGACCCAGTACTTC
TRBJ1-1 TRBV4-1 few - CASSQAAGTGTEAFF TGCGCCAGCAGCCAAGCGGCTGGGACGGGTACTGAAGCTTTCTTT
TRBJ2-1 TRBV11-2 - TRBD2 CASSLVSSGSRREQFF TGTGCCAGCAGCTTAGTATCCAGCGGGAGCCGCAGGGAGCAGTTCTTC
TRBJ1-5 TRBV27 - - CASSLRDGNQPQHF TGTGCCAGCAGTTTGAGGGACGGCAATCAGCCCCAGCATTTT
TRBJ2-7 TRBV7-6 few - CASSIGSSYEQYF TGTGCCAGCAGCATAGGGTCCTCCTACGAGCAGTACTTC
TRBJ1-2 TRBV11-2 - - CASSLSGAQGYTF TGTGCCAGCAGCCTATCTGGGGCGCAGGGCTACACCTTC
TRBJ2-1 TRBV27 - - CASSSDPGISYNEQFF TGTGCCAGCAGTTCCGATCCGGGAATCTCCTACAATGAGCAGTTCTTC
TRBJ1-3 TRBV5-4 - - CASSPGLTGNTIYF TGTGCCAGCAGCCCCGGGCTGACTGGAAACACCATATATTTT
TRBJ1-2 TRBV7-2 once - CASSPGYSHGYTF TGTGCCAGCAGCCCAGGCTATTCCCATGGCTACACCTTC
TRBJ2-3 TRBV2 once TRBD2 CASTPSGGSSTDTQYF TGTGCCAGCACGCCTAGCGGGGGATCTAGCACAGATACGCAGTATTTT
TRBJ2-5 TRBV5-5 - - CASSLTLTMGTQYF TGTGCCAGCAGCTTGACACTTACTATGGGGACCCAGTACTTC
TRBJ1-3 TRBV9 - - CASSGAGVNTIYF TGTGCCAGCAGCGGGGCCGGGGTAAACACCATATATTTT
TRBJ1-3 TRBV30 - - CAWSADRHSGNTIYF TGTGCCTGGAGTGCTGACCGCCACTCTGGAAACACCATATATTTT
TRBJ1-5 TRBV15 - - CATSTRDGGFQPQHF TGTGCCACCAGCACCCGGGACGGCGGATTTCAGCCCCAGCATTTT
TRBJ1-4 TRBV5-1 - - CASRGGQTDNEKLFF TGCGCCAGCAGGGGCGGACAGACCGATAATGAAAAACTGTTTTTT
TRBJ2-4 TRBV30 - - CAWSEDSKNIQYF TGTGCCTGGAGTGAGGACTCGAAAAACATTCAGTACTTC
TRBJ2-2 TRBV9 - TRBD1 CASSTNPDRGRTGELFF TGTGCCAGCAGCACGAACCCTGACAGGGGGCGAACCGGGGAGCTGTTTTTT
TRBJ2-7 TRBV6-1 - - CASSDSGQYF TGTGCCAGCAGTGACTCCGGGCAGTACTTC
TRBJ1-2 TRBV28 - - CASSLGARLNYGYTF TGTGCCAGCAGTTTAGGTGCCAGGCTCAACTATGGCTACACCTTC
TRBJ2-1 TRBV10-3 - - CAISTGGSYNEQFF TGTGCCATCAGCACAGGTGGATCCTACAATGAGCAGTTCTTC